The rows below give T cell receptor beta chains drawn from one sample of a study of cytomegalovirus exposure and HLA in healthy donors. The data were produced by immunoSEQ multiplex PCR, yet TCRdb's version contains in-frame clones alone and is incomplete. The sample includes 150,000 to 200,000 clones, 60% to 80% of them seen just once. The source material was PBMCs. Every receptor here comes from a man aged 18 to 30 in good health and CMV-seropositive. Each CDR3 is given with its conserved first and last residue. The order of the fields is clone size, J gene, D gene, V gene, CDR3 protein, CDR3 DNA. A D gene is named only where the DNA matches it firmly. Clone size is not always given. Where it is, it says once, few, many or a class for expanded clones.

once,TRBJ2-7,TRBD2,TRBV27,CASTGSGGRGLEEQYF,TGTGCCAGCACTGGTAGCGGGGGAAGGGGCCTCGAGGAGCAGTACTTC
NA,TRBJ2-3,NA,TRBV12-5,CASGLAGTPDTQYF,TGTGCTAGTGGTTTGGCCGGGACTCCAGATACGCAGTATTTT
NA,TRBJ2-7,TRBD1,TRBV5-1,CASSFGTGRYEQYF,TGCGCCAGCAGCTTCGGGACAGGACGCTACGAGCAGTACTTC
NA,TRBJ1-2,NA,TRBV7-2,CASGWARANYGYTF,TGTGCCAGCGGGTGGGCCAGGGCTAACTATGGCTACACCTTC
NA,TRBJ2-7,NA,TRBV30,CAWRPGEVPYEQYF,TGTGCCTGGAGACCGGGGGAGGTTCCCTACGAGCAGTACTTC
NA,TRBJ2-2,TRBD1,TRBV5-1,CASSINRGANTGELFF,TGCGCCAGCAGCATAAACAGGGGGGCGAACACCGGGGAGCTGTTTTTT
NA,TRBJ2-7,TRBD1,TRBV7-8,CASSLAEGAYEQYF,TGTGCCAGCAGCTTAGCTGAGGGGGCGTACGAGCAGTACTTC
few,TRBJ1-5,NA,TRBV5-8,CASSLESYYQPQHF,TGTGCCAGCAGCTTGGAAAGCTACTATCAGCCCCAGCATTTT
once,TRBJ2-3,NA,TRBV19,CASRPPGGSTQYF,TGTGCCAGTAGACCTCCTGGGGGGAGTACGCAGTATTTT
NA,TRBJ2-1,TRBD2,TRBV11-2,CASSWTSGSINEQFF,TGTGCCAGCAGCTGGACTAGCGGGAGTATTAATGAGCAGTTCTTC
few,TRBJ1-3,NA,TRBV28,CAGSTSGSSGNTIYF,TGTGCCGGATCGACCTCGGGGAGCTCTGGAAACACCATATATTTT
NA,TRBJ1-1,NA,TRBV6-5,CASSYAGWNTEAFF,TGTGCCAGCAGTTACGCGGGTTGGAACACTGAAGCTTTCTTT
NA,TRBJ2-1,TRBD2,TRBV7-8,CASSLFPSGDQNEQFF,TGTGCCAGCAGCTTATTTCCTAGCGGGGACCAAAATGAGCAGTTCTTC
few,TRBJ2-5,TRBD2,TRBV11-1,CASSWTSGSGGETQYF,TGTGCCAGCAGCTGGACTAGCGGGAGCGGGGGAGAGACCCAGTACTTC
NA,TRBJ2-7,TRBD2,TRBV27,CASSSLAGVYEQYF,TGTGCCAGCAGTTCACTAGCGGGAGTCTACGAGCAGTACTTC
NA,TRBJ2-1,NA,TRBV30,CAWGGRGGAKGIYNEQFF,TGTGCCTGGGGGGGTCGCGGCGGGGCCAAGGGGATCTACAATGAGCAGTTCTTC
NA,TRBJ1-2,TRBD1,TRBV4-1,CASSQADRVYGYTF,TGCGCCAGCAGCCAGGCCGACAGGGTCTATGGCTACACCTTC
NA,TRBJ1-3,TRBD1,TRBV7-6,CASSRDRAGNTIYF,TGTGCCAGCAGCCGGGACAGGGCTGGAAACACCATATATTTT
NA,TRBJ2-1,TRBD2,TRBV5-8,CASSLAGRSYNEQFF,TGTGCCAGCAGCTTGGCCGGGAGGTCCTACAATGAGCAGTTCTTC
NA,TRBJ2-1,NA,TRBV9,CASSVLSGLYNEQFF,TGTGCCAGCAGCGTCCTTAGCGGTCTATACAATGAGCAGTTCTTC
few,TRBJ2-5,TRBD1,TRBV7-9,CASSPKGGRETQYF,TGTGCCAGCAGCCCTAAAGGGGGCCGGGAGACCCAGTACTTC
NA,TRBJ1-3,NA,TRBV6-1,CASTLEVTIYF,TGTGCCAGCACCCTGGAGGTCACCATATATTTT
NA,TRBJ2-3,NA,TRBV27,CASSRGGGSTDTQYF,TGTGCCAGCTCCCGAGGGGGGGGCTCCACAGATACGCAGTATTTT
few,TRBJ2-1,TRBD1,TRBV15,CATSRDPGGVDEQFF,TGTGCCACCAGCAGAGATCCAGGGGGCGTTGATGAGCAGTTCTTC
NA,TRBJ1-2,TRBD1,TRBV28,CASSLGQGNYGYTF,TGTGCCAGCAGCCTGGGACAGGGGAACTACGGCTACACCTTC
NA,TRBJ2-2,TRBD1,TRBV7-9,CASSHRQGPQSNTGELFF,TGTGCCAGCAGTCACCGACAGGGGCCCCAATCGAACACCGGGGAGCTGTTTTTT
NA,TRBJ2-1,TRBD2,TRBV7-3,CASSSSMALAGGDNEQFF,TGTGCCAGCAGCTCCTCGATGGCACTAGCGGGAGGGGACAATGAGCAGTTCTTC
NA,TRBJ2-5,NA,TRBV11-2,CASSLKGQETQYF,TGTGCCAGCAGCTTGAAGGGGCAAGAGACCCAGTACTTC
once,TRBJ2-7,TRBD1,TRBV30,CAWSAGDRGGYEQYF,TGTGCCTGGAGTGCCGGGGACAGGGGTGGCTACGAGCAGTACTTC
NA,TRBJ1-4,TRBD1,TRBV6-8,CASSYPFPWDRYNEKLFF,TGTGCCAGCAGTTACCCGTTCCCTTGGGACAGATATAATGAAAAACTGTTTTTT
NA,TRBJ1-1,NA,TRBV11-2,CASSHGGGTEAFF,TGTGCCAGCAGCCACGGGGGGGGCACTGAAGCTTTCTTT
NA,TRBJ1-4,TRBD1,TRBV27,CASKGWDRGLEKLFF,TGTGCCAGCAAGGGCTGGGACAGGGGTCTCGAAAAACTGTTTTTT
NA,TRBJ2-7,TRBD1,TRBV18,CASAPGTGGSYEQYF,TGTGCCAGCGCCCCCGGGACAGGGGGCTCCTACGAGCAGTACTTC